The 20 T cell receptor beta chains below all came from one sample that was sequenced in a study of vaccination effects on CD4 cells after COVID-19. The protocol was immunoSEQ multiplex PCR, while the TCRdb copy is restricted to in-frame clones and leaves out a portion. The sample contains around 79,000 clones, roughly 72% of which appear only once. Viral peptide pool expansion of antigen-specific CD4+ T cells preceded sequencing in the ViraFEST assay. It was after roughly ten days of culture that CD4+ T cells were isolated. These receptors have no identified antigens. The input for sequencing was CD4+ T cells from PBMCs cultured with HCoV-229E spike peptides, taken before COVID-19 vaccination. The receptors derive from a human donor who received a COVID-19 vaccine.

This clone came up a few times. This chain connects TRBV15 to TRBJ2-7; D is uncertain. Germline loops: CDR1 LNHNV, CDR2 YYDKDF (reference sequence). The CDR3 extends over 10 amino acids. Trimming removed 5 bases from V and 7 bases from J, with 6 bases in between. CDR3 amino acids: CATSRREQYV. The CDR3 DNA sequence: TGTGCCACCAGCCGCCGGGAGCAGTACGTC.

The chain combines TRBV6-5 with TRBJ1-1; possibly TRBD1 for D (5 bases). This CDR3 comprises 14 residues. CDR1 and CDR2 from the germline V gene are MNHEY and SVGAGI. V gave up 5 bases and J gave up 0 bases, with 10 bases separating them. The CDR3 DNA follows: TGTGCCAGCAGTCCTGGACAACTGAACACTGAAGCTTTCTTT. The encoded protein is CASSPGQLNTEAFF.

This clone occurred a few times. CDR3 DNA sequence: TGTGCCAGTAGTATAAGAGACAGCTCCTACAATGAGCAGTTCTTC. This gives the protein CASSIRDSSYNEQFF. V usage is TRBV19 and J usage is TRBJ2-1; D is perhaps TRBD1 (5 bases). The germline gives CDR1 LNHDA, CDR2 SQIVND (reference sequence). With 2 bases removed from V and 0 bases from J, the gap between germline ends came to 8 bases. The CDR3 consists of 15 residues.

The chain carries TRBV18 and TRBJ2-5; a possible D gene is TRBD1 (5 bases). The CDR3 loop spans 14 amino acids. V lost 1 base, J lost 5 bases, and 11 bases lay in between. The germline gives CDR1 KGHSH, CDR2 LQKENI. CDR3: CASSPQQGRETQYF. For the CDR3, the DNA is TGTGCCAGCTCACCACAGCAGGGAAGGGAGACCCAGTACTTC.

The chain links TRBV10-3 to TRBJ2-7; D may be TRBD2 (7 bases). The CDR3 consists of 17 residues. The germline V gene encodes CDR1 ENHRY and CDR2 SYGVKD. With 0 bases removed from V and 5 bases from J, the gap between germline ends came to 20 bases. In nucleotides, the CDR3 is TGTGCCATCAGTGAGTCGGAGGGGGGGAGTGGTAGCCACGAGCAGTACGTC. Protein product: CAISESEGGSGSHEQYV.

The chain recombines TRBV30 with TRBJ2-7; no clear D. Germline-derived CDR1 and CDR2 are GTSNPN and SVGIG (reference sequence). Trimming removed 0 bases from V and 12 bases from J, with 9 bases in between. The CDR3 extends over 10 amino acids. The CDR3 loop is CAWSVKAPYV. The CDR3 DNA sequence: TGTGCCTGGAGTGTCAAGGCCCCGTACGTC.

The chain links TRBV5-1 to TRBJ1-1; D not resolved. Germline V gene sequence: CDR1 SGHRS, CDR2 YFSETQ. The CDR3 totals 13 residues. Trimming cost V 1 base and J 1 base, with 5 bases left between them. CDR3 in amino acids: CASSLLTNTEAFF. CDR3 DNA: TGCGCCAGCAGCTTGCTCACGAACACTGAAGCTTTCTTT.

The rearrangement joins TRBV19 to TRBJ1-5, with a tentative D call TRBD1 (5 bases). Germline assignment: CDR1 LNHDA and CDR2 SQIVND (reference sequence). Trimming took off 4 bases at V and 0 bases at J, with 10 bases between the two ends. The CDR3 extends over 15 amino acids. DNA for the CDR3: TGTGCCAGTAGTAAGACAGTATATAGCAATCAGCCCCAGCATTTT. Protein sequence: CASSKTVYSNQPQHF. The full variable domain, with the rest looked up from reference TRBV19 and TRBJ1-5, is DGGITQSPKYLFRKEGQNVTLSCEQNLNHDAMYWYRQDPGQGLRLIYYSQIVNDFQKGDIAEGYSVSREKKESFPLTVTSAQKNPTAFYLCASSKTVYSNQPQHFGDGTRLSIL.

This clone has just a few counts. This sequence joins TRBV10-3 and TRBJ1-1; no clear D. This CDR3 is built from 13 residues. The V end lost 0 bases, the J end lost 1 base, and 3 bases lay between the germline ends. Germline V gene data show CDR1 as ENHRY and CDR2 as SYGVKD. In DNA, the CDR3 is TGTGCCATCAGTGAGTCAACGAACACTGAAGCTTTCTTT. Translation: CAISESTNTEAFF.

This clone was counted only a few times. V gene TRBV27 combines with J gene TRBJ1-3; maybe TRBD1 (5 bases). The CDR3 runs to 15 residues. The germline gives CDR1 MNHEY, CDR2 SMNVEV (reference sequence). V was trimmed by 5 bases and J by 4 bases, leaving 15 bases between them. The CDR3 region has the DNA TGTGCCAGCAGTCCCACCAGGGAATCGGGAAACACCATATATTTT. This gives the protein CASSPTRESGNTIYF.

This rearrangement joins TRBV3-1 (or the pseudogene TRBV3-2) to TRBJ2-6, with D possibly being TRBD2 (5 bases). The V end lost 3 bases, the J end lost 2 bases, and 5 bases lay between the germline ends. The CDR3 contains 14 residues. The germline V gene encodes CDR1 LGHDT and CDR2 YNNKEL (reference sequence). Here the CDR3 DNA reads TGTGCCAGCAGCCAGAGGGCTGGGGCCAACGTCCTGACTTTC. This encodes CASSQRAGANVLTF.

V usage is TRBV7-2 and J usage is TRBJ2-7, with 8 bases aligning to TRBD2. The CDR3 runs 14 residues. The germline gives CDR1 SGHTA, CDR2 FQGNSA. V shed 2 bases and J 3 bases; nucleotides not matched to a gene: 3. As DNA, the CDR3 is TGTGCCAGCAGCTTATCAAGCGGGGGCTACGAGCAGTACGTC. Translation gives CASSLSSGGYEQYV.

The V gene is TRBV9, the J gene TRBJ1-5; TRBD1 might be the D (5 bases). Germline CDR1 reads SGDLS; CDR2 reads YYNGEE. This CDR3 spans 17 amino acids. V was clipped by 6 bases and J by 5 bases, with 24 bases between them. The CDR3 region has the DNA TGTGCCAGCATTTCTTACGGCCGGCGAGGGACCGATCAGCCCCAGCATTTT. Translating gives CASISYGRRGTDQPQHF.

This clone appeared a few times. CDR3 in DNA: TGTGCCAGCAGTGAAAACCCCAATCAGCCCCAGCATTTT. Translated, it gives CASSENPNQPQHF. The V gene is TRBV2, the J gene TRBJ1-5; no definite D call. Germline V lookup: CDR1 SNHLY, CDR2 FYNNEI. V lost 2 bases and J lost 3, with 5 bases in between. This CDR3 has 13 amino acids.

This chain joins TRBV5-4 and TRBJ1-1, with 7 bases lining up with TRBD1. The V gene's germline CDR1 is SGHNT and CDR2 YYREEE (reference sequence). J lost 7 bases, V lost 1 base, and 7 bases had no gene match. The CDR3 has 14 amino acids. Written as DNA, the CDR3 is TGTGCCAGCAGCTTGAGAGGGGGCTCTGGTGAAGCTTTCTTT. Protein product: CASSLRGGSGEAFF.

This clone occurred a few times. The rearrangement uses TRBV4-3 and TRBJ2-2; TRBD1 matches at 8 bases. Per the germline V gene, CDR1 is LGHNA and CDR2 is YSLEER. V dropped 2 bases and J dropped 3; count of bases not matched to a gene: 5. The CDR3 is 16 residues long. As DNA, the CDR3 is TGCGCCAGCAGCCAACTCACAGGGGGAGACACCGGGGAGCTGTTTTTT. It codes for CASSQLTGGDTGELFF.

The chain links TRBV19 to TRBJ2-1, with 12 bases that match TRBD2. Trimming at V came to 7 bases and at J to 6 bases, leaving 10 bases not matched to a gene. Germline values: CDR1 LNHDA, CDR2 SQIVND (reference sequence). This CDR3 region has 16 residues. CDR3 in DNA: TGTGCCAGTACTCCTAGCGGGGGGGCCGTTCCCAATGAGCAGTTCTTC. Protein sequence: CASTPSGGAVPNEQFF.

The V and J genes are TRBV5-5 and TRBJ2-3; D may be TRBD2 (7 bases). This CDR3 is built from 15 residues. Trimming removed 2 bases from V and 4 bases from J, with 14 bases in between. The germline gives CDR1 SGHKS, CDR2 YYEKEE (reference sequence). The CDR3 DNA reads as TGTGCCAGCAGCTTTGTGGGGGGGCACCCAGATACGCAGTATTTT. It codes for CASSFVGGHPDTQYF.

The rearrangement links TRBV12-5 to TRBJ1-5; TRBD1 matches 8 bases. CDR1 is LGHNT, CDR2 FRNRAP, per germline. V lost 6 bases, J lost 7 bases, and 5 bases stayed unmatched. The length of the CDR3 is 13 residues. CDR3 nucleotides: TGTGCTAGTGGGGCGGGACAGGAGCAGCCCCAGCATTTT. This gives the protein CASGAGQEQPQHF.

This chain uses TRBV6-5 with TRBJ1-5; D is ambiguous. The V gene lost 0 bases and the J gene lost 2 bases, with 8 bases spanning the gap. Germline V CDR1 and CDR2: MNHEY, SVGAGI. The CDR3 covers 15 residues. The CDR3 DNA reads as TGTGCCAGCAGTTACTCCCGGGGTGGCAATCAGCCCCAGCATTTT. Translating gives CASSYSRGGNQPQHF.